The present TCR beta chain was sequenced within a study of early T cells in non-severe SARS-CoV-2 infection. About the study: Bulk RNA isolated from unsorted whole blood underwent sequencing; chains were not paired.

This clonotype was counted a few times. Its target is unknown. Unique molecular identifiers tagged individual cDNA molecules. TCRdb recomputed calls from the 5' RACE reads with MiXCR, one row per CDR3 protein. The table lists around 55,000 distinct CDR3 sequences, 15% of them singletons, with approximately 9.1% in the top ten. Germline values: CDR1 WNHNN, CDR2 SYGVQD (reference sequence). The CDR3 loop spans 12 amino acids. V was clipped by 6 bases and J by 8 bases; unmatched bases: 7. Study-wide points: Matching against VDJdb likely underestimated virus-specific expansions, favoring anti-spike CD8.

The clonotype was recovered from an adult who was a healthcare worker with PCR-confirmed SARS-CoV-2 infection or an uninfected control (not recorded which). The V and J genes are TRBV10-1 and TRBJ2-7; 7 bases agree with TRBD1. This material consisted of whole blood, taken at baseline. The CDR3 sequence: CASSHGTAKQYF. The CDR3 DNA reads TGCGCCAGCAGCCATGGGACAGCAAAGCAGTACTTC.